A single TCR beta chain is shown here with its context. The record originates from a study of T cells in Graves' hyperthyroidism and ophthalmopathy. Using RNA transcripts as the source, TCR beta CDR3 regions were amplified. HTBI primers were used for first-round RT-PCR of the TCR CDR3. TCRdb re-derived calls from the multiplex PCR reads in MiXCR, one entry per CDR3 protein. Here the sample spans 200,000 to 250,000 distinct CDR3 sequences, 17% being singletons. The V gene lost 4 bases and the J gene lost 1 base, with 7 bases spanning the gap. The CDR3 is 13 residues long. Germline CDR1 and CDR2: SNHLY and FYNNEI.

The sequence came from a man aged 45-65 years with Graves' hyperthyroidism. Sequencing used blood. The chain combines TRBV2 with TRBJ2-5, with D tentatively TRBD1 (6 bases). The CDR3 region is CASSGQVQETQYF. For the CDR3, the DNA is TGTGCCAGCAGTGGACAGGTCCAAGAGACCCAGTACTTC.